The 30 T cell receptor beta chains below come from one sample, sequenced in a study of blood T cell repertoires in COVID-19. Assay used: immunoSEQ multiplex PCR; TCRdb lists only in-frame clones, some missing. The sample yields approximately 240,000 clones, more than 65% seen once. Sequenced material: peripheral blood. The source of these receptors is a woman aged 40 to 50 with active or convalescent COVID-19.

J is TRBJ2-3 and V is TRBV11-1; 9 nucleotides line up with TRBD1. The V segment lost 5 bases and the J segment 2 bases; nucleotides outside the gene matches: 5. Germline assignment: CDR1 SGHAT and CDR2 FQDESV (reference sequence). This CDR3 region has 15 residues. CDR3 in amino acids: CASSRTGADTDTQYF. The CDR3 coding sequence is TGTGCCAGCAGCCGGACAGGGGCCGACACAGATACGCAGTATTTT.

This clone was seen only a few times. The chain joins TRBV5-5 to TRBJ2-3; 7 nucleotides match TRBD1. The CDR3 is 14 residues long. Germline V gene lookup returns CDR1 SGHKS and CDR2 YYEKEE (reference sequence). V lost 4 bases to trimming and J lost 1 base; unmatched junction nucleotides: 3. The CDR3 DNA is TGTGCCAGCAGCCAAACAGGGGGCACAGATACGCAGTATTTT. Translated: CASSQTGGTDTQYF.

The chain carries TRBV6-6 and TRBJ1-2, with TRBD1 matching 8 bases. The V segment lost 7 bases and the J segment 2 bases; nucleotides outside the gene matches: 6. The CDR3 spans 14 residues. Germline values: CDR1 MNHNY, CDR2 SVGAGI (reference sequence). The CDR3 nucleotides are TGTGCCAGCAACCGAGCAGGGGGCAACTATGGCTACACCTTC. This sequence encodes CASNRAGGNYGYTF.

The V call is TRBV7-9, the J call TRBJ1-1, with 8 bases fitting TRBD1. Per the germline V gene, CDR1 is SEHNR and CDR2 is FQNEAQ (reference sequence). CDR3 size: 14 residues. With V trimmed by 6 bases and J by 4 bases, 7 bases remained unmatched. The CDR3 DNA sequence: TGTGCCAGCAGTCGACAGGGGCTGGCCACTGAAGCTTTCTTT. Translation gives CASSRQGLATEAFF.

This chain joins TRBV7-3 and TRBJ1-2; possible D gene TRBD1, 5 bases. V lost 2 bases to trimming and J lost 2 bases, with 9 bases between them. Germline lookup yields CDR1 SGHTA and CDR2 FQGTGA. This CDR3 has 14 amino acids. The CDR3, as DNA: TGTGCCAGCAGCTTATTGGGGGGGAACTATGGCTACACCTTC. Amino acid sequence: CASSLLGGNYGYTF.

The rearrangement links TRBV6-1 to TRBJ1-1; TRBD1 matches 7 bases. The V gene end was trimmed by 3 bases and the J gene end by 0 bases; junction bases not matched to a gene: 4. In germline, CDR1 is MNHNS, CDR2 SASEGT. The CDR3 spans 15 residues. The CDR3 here is CASSDSGGLNTEAFF. In DNA, the CDR3 is TGTGCCAGCAGTGATTCAGGGGGGTTGAACACTGAAGCTTTCTTT.

This clone was picked up a small number of times. This CDR3 reads CASSPRGNEKLFF. CDR3 in DNA: TGTGCCAGCTCACCTAGGGGAAATGAAAAACTGTTTTTT. The V gene is TRBV18, the J gene TRBJ1-4, with a tentative D call TRBD1 (5 bases). The V end lost 3 bases, the J end lost 5 bases, and 7 bases lay between the germline ends. The germline CDR1 and CDR2 sequences are KGHSH and LQKENI. This CDR3 is built from 13 residues.

This chain links TRBV19 with TRBJ2-3, with a tentative D call TRBD2 (6 bases). V was cut by 6 bases and J by 6 bases, with 13 bases left in between. Germline CDR1 LNHDA, CDR2 SQIVND (reference sequence). The CDR3 is 13 residues long. The CDR3 protein is CASRGGVGDTQYF. CDR3 in DNA: TGTGCCAGTAGGGGCGGGGTGGGCGATACGCAGTATTTT.

This chain links TRBV6-5 with TRBJ2-5; D not certain. Germline lookup yields CDR1 MNHEY and CDR2 SVGAGI. The CDR3 consists of 12 residues. V lost 6 bases, J lost 10 bases, and 15 bases lay in between. In DNA form, the CDR3 reads TGTGCCAGCAGCAAAATCTCCGGTCACCAGTACTTC. Translating it yields CASSKISGHQYF.

This clone appeared once. The V gene is TRBV7-9, the J gene TRBJ2-3; D is perhaps TRBD2 (6 bases). The germline gives CDR1 SEHNR, CDR2 FQNEAQ (reference sequence). This CDR3 region has 14 residues. The ends were cut back, 3 bases at V and 4 bases at J, with 11 bases in the middle. CDR3 region: CASSLTSPADTQYF. The DNA of the CDR3 is TGTGCCAGCAGCTTGACTAGTCCAGCAGATACGCAGTATTTT.

The chain joins TRBV5-6 to TRBJ2-1; D is possibly TRBD1 (6 bases). V was cut by 1 base and J by 6 bases, with 11 bases left in between. This CDR3 comprises 14 residues. Germline-derived CDR1 and CDR2 are SGHDT and YYEEEE. The CDR3 region is CASSLIIGGNEQFF. The CDR3 bases are TGTGCCAGCAGCTTGATAATAGGGGGCAATGAGCAGTTCTTC.

The gene calls are TRBV9 and TRBJ1-1; D gene uncertain. This CDR3 region has 12 residues. V was pared by 4 bases and J by 3 bases, with 7 bases between. From germline, CDR1 is SGDLS and CDR2 YYNGEE. The CDR3 region is CASSPSDTEAFF. The CDR3 DNA follows: TGTGCCAGCAGCCCGTCGGACACTGAAGCTTTCTTT. Variable domain in full (rest from reference TRBV9 and TRBJ1-1): DSGVTQTPKHLITATGQRVTLRCSPRSGDLSVYWYQQSLDQGLQFLIQYYNGEERAKGNILERFSAQQFPDLHSELNLSSLELGDSALYFCASSPSDTEAFFGQGTRLTVV.

This chain joins TRBV3-1 (or the pseudogene TRBV3-2) and TRBJ2-1; 9 bases map to TRBD2. Germline V gene sequence: CDR1 LGHDT, CDR2 YNNKEL (reference sequence). The CDR3 runs to 14 residues. J was trimmed by 9 bases and V by 8 bases; bases with no gene match: 11. CDR3 sequence: CASLMAGGIGEQFF. The CDR3 nucleotides read TGTGCCAGCCTTATGGCGGGGGGGATCGGTGAGCAGTTCTTC.

The chain recombines TRBV10-3 with TRBJ1-1; 9 bases agree with TRBD1. The CDR3 is 12 residues long. The J segment lost 5 bases and the V segment lost 11 bases, leaving 6 bases of the junction unmatched. The V gene's germline CDR1 is ENHRY and CDR2 SYGVKD. The CDR3: CAARTGVTEAFF. DNA of the CDR3: TGTGCCGCCCGGACAGGGGTGACTGAAGCTTTCTTT.

This clone appeared a few times. CDR3 bases: TGTGCCAGCACGGCGACAGGGGTATCTGGAAACACCATATATTTT. Translated, it gives CASTATGVSGNTIYF. This chain uses TRBV6-5 with TRBJ1-3, with 8 bases identical to TRBD1. With 7 bases clipped from V and 1 base from J, the junction kept 6 bases outside the gene matches. Germline V gene lookup returns CDR1 MNHEY and CDR2 SVGAGI. The CDR3 covers 15 residues.

The chain employs TRBV10-3 and TRBJ2-4; 9 bases are shared with TRBD1. This CDR3 has 16 amino acids. Germline V gene lookup returns CDR1 ENHRY and CDR2 SYGVKD. After removal of 3 bases from V and 4 bases from J, the junction contained 7 bases not matched to a gene. CDR3 amino acids: CAISDPQTGGKNIQYF. The CDR3 region has the DNA TGTGCCATCAGTGATCCCCAGACAGGGGGTAAAAACATTCAGTACTTC.

This rearrangement joins TRBV11-2 to TRBJ2-7; 10 bases agree with TRBD2. J gave up 2 bases and V 5 bases, and 6 bases lay outside the gene matches. The germline gives CDR1 SGHAT, CDR2 FQNNGV. This CDR3 region has 15 residues. CDR3 amino acids: CASSVTSGVAYEQYF. The CDR3 DNA is TGTGCCAGCAGCGTTACTAGCGGGGTGGCCTACGAGCAGTACTTC.

This chain connects TRBV3-1 (or the pseudogene TRBV3-2) to TRBJ2-7; D might be TRBD2 (5 bases). V lost 4 bases to trimming and J lost 7 bases, with 20 bases between them. The CDR3 covers 15 residues. Looked up from germline, CDR1 is LGHDT and CDR2 is YNNKEL (reference sequence). The chain's CDR3 is CASSPRTGPSGEQYF. CDR3 nucleotides: TGTGCCAGCAGCCCCCGGACCGGGCCCTCGGGAGAGCAGTACTTC.

The rearrangement links TRBV6-5 to TRBJ1-2, with 8 positions matching TRBD1. Trimming at V came to 10 bases and at J to 0 bases, leaving 7 bases not matched to a gene. From germline, CDR1 is MNHEY and CDR2 SVGAGI. The CDR3 runs 14 residues. CDR3 loop: CAIRGTGPNYGYTF. CDR3 bases: TGTGCCATCAGGGGGACAGGTCCTAACTATGGCTACACCTTC.

The V gene is TRBV6-5, the J gene TRBJ1-2, with D possibly TRBD1 on 6 matching bases. Germline-derived CDR1 and CDR2 are MNHEY and SVGAGI. The V and J ends lost 4 bases and 6 bases respectively, with 9 bases between them. The CDR3 consists of 12 residues. The CDR3 here is CASSSQGHGYTF. In DNA, the CDR3 is TGTGCCAGCAGTTCACAGGGCCATGGCTACACCTTC.

A single count supports this clone. The DNA of the CDR3 is TGTGCCAGCAGCTTGTTGGGGAGTGGAGAGCAGTACGTC. Its translation is CASSLLGSGEQYV. This rearrangement joins TRBV5-6 to TRBJ2-7; possible D gene TRBD2, 5 bases. The CDR3 extends over 13 amino acids. Germline V gives CDR1 SGHDT, CDR2 YYEEEE. V shed 1 base and J shed 7 bases, with 12 bases lying between them.

This clone appeared a few times. The J gene is TRBJ1-2, the V gene TRBV10-3, with D uncertain. The V and J ends lost 3 bases and 2 bases respectively, with 7 bases between them. The V gene's germline CDR1 is ENHRY and CDR2 SYGVKD. There are 13 residues in the CDR3. CDR3: CAISDQWNYGYTF. The CDR3 nucleotides read TGTGCCATCAGTGACCAGTGGAACTATGGCTACACCTTC.

The V gene is TRBV7-9, the J gene TRBJ2-7; 7 nucleotides match TRBD1. The CDR3 sequence is 12 residues long. Germline CDR1 SEHNR, CDR2 FQNEAQ (reference sequence). The junction had 4 bases not matched to a gene; V was cut back by 5 bases and J by 6 bases. CDR3 sequence (DNA): TGTGCCAGCAGCCTGGGACAGACCGAGCAGTACTTC. Protein: CASSLGQTEQYF.

This chain uses TRBV3-1 (or the pseudogene TRBV3-2) with TRBJ1-5; D is ambiguous. Germline loops: CDR1 LGHDT, CDR2 YNNKEL (reference sequence). The V end was cut by 4 bases, the J end by 1 base, with 14 bases between. The CDR3 is 16 amino acids. The CDR3 spells CASSPNLGRSNQPQHF. For the CDR3, the DNA is TGTGCCAGCAGCCCTAACCTGGGCAGAAGCAATCAGCCCCAGCATTTT.

The chain couples TRBV5-1 to TRBJ1-4; 10 nucleotides agree with TRBD1. J lost 7 bases, V lost 5 bases, and 14 bases had no gene match. This CDR3 has 17 residues. The germline V gene encodes CDR1 SGHRS and CDR2 YFSETQ. CDR3 sequence reads: CASRSGTGDRRGEKLFF. Written as DNA, the CDR3 is TGCGCCAGCAGATCCGGGACAGGGGATCGGCGGGGTGAAAAACTGTTTTTT.

The J gene is TRBJ2-2, the V gene TRBV5-1, with 8 bases matching TRBD2. The CDR3 is 16 amino acids. V trimming: 2 bases; J trimming: 0 bases; junction bases outside the gene matches: 3. CDR1 SGHRS and CDR2 YFSETQ come from the germline V gene. Here the CDR3 DNA reads TGCGCCAGCAGCTTTGGTAGCGGGGCGAACACCGGGGAGCTGTTTTTT. Residues: CASSFGSGANTGELFF.

The genes are TRBV5-1 and TRBJ2-3; 8 bases fit TRBD2. With V trimmed by 4 bases and J by 1 base, 14 bases remained unmatched. Germline V gives CDR1 SGHRS, CDR2 YFSETQ. CDR3 length equals 18 residues. The CDR3 loop reads CASSPAGSGGRGTDTQYF. Written as DNA, the CDR3 is TGCGCCAGCAGCCCTGCTGGAAGCGGGGGTCGGGGCACAGATACGCAGTATTTT.

This sequence joins TRBV9 and TRBJ2-7; D call uncertain. Trimming removed 0 bases at V and 3 bases at J, with 7 bases between. CDR3 length equals 13 residues. Germline values: CDR1 SGDLS, CDR2 YYNGEE. CDR3 protein: CASSVGDGYEQYV. CDR3 nucleotide sequence: TGTGCCAGCAGCGTAGGCGATGGCTACGAGCAGTACGTC.

The rearrangement links TRBV7-3 to TRBJ2-4; 9 bases agree with TRBD1. V was pared by 5 bases and J by 5 bases, with 7 bases of the junction left unmatched. This CDR3 has 15 residues. Looked up from germline, CDR1 is SGHTA and CDR2 is FQGTGA. Here the CDR3 DNA reads TGTGCCAGCAGCCCAAGCGGGACAGGGCAAAACATTCAGTACTTC. Translated: CASSPSGTGQNIQYF.

The CDR3 spells CASSLGLAGPYNEQFF. CDR3 bases: TGTGCCAGCAGCCTAGGTCTAGCGGGCCCCTACAATGAGCAGTTCTTC. V gene TRBV5-4 combines with J gene TRBJ2-1, with 8 bases identical to TRBD2. The V segment lost 4 bases and the J segment 2 bases; nucleotides outside the gene matches: 8. The CDR3 consists of 16 residues. Germline V gene data show CDR1 as SGHNT and CDR2 as YYREEE (reference sequence).